This paragraph covers one T cell receptor beta chain sequence. CDR3 size: 15 residues. V lost 1 base, J lost 0 bases, and 6 bases lay in between. Germline lookup yields CDR1 ENHRY and CDR2 SYGVKD. Generation of TCR beta libraries employed quantitative 5'-RACE incorporating molecular barcodes. Each CDR3 protein is one row after TCRdb ran MiXCR on the 5' RACE reads. This table holds approximately 150,000 distinct CDR3 sequences, roughly a third found once. This record belongs to a study of CD8 T cells in ankylosing spondylitis. Sequenced: synovial fluid, either unsorted or a sorted T cell fraction (not recorded which). The chain combines TRBV10-3 with TRBJ1-4; D uncertain. The clonotype comes from a male donor with ankylosing spondylitis. This CDR3 reads CAISELPATNEKLFF. As DNA, the CDR3 is TGTGCCATCAGTGAGTTGCCCGCAACTAATGAAAAACTGTTTTTT.